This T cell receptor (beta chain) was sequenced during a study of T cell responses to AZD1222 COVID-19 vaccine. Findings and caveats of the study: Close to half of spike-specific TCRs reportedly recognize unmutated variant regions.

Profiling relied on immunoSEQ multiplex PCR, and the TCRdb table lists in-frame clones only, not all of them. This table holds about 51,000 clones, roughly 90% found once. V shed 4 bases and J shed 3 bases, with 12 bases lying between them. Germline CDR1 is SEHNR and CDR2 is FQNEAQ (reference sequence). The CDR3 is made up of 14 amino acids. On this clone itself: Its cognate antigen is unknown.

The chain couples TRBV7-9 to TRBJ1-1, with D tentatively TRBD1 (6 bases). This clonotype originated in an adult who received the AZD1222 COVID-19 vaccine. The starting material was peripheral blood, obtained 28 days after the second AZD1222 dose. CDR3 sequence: CASSSQGRHTEAFF. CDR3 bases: TGTGCCAGCAGCTCACAGGGAAGGCACACTGAAGCTTTCTTT. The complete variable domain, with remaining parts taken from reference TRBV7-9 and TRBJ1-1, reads DTGVSQNPRHKITKRGQNVTFRCDPISEHNRLYWYRQTLGQGPEFLTYFQNEAQLEKSRLLSDRFSAERPKGSFSTLEIQRTEQGDSAMYLCASSSQGRHTEAFFGQGTRLTVV.